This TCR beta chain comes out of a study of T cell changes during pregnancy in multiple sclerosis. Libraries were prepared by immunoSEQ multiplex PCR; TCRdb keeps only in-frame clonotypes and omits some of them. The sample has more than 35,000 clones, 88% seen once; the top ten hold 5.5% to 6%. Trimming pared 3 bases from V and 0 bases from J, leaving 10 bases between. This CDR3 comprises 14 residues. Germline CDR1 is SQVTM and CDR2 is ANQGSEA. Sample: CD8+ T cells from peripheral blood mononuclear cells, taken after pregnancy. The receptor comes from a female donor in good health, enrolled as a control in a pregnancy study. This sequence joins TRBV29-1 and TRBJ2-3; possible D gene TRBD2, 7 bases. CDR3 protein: CSVDGGRSTDTQYF. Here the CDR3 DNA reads TGCAGCGTTGACGGGGGGCGCAGCACAGATACGCAGTATTTT.